This T cell receptor beta chain was recovered during a study of blood T cell repertoires in COVID-19. About the research overall: Italy, Spain and the United States were the sources of the convalescent and acute COVID-19 samples. The cDNA or gDNA used as material had been derived from T cells, B-cell-depleted T cells, or PBMCs.

Original processing notes: Amplification from reference gene primers served as the basis for estimated nucleated cell counts. Produced via immunoSEQ multiplex PCR; TCRdb's table is partial and in-frame only. That table gives V, J and clone size, and the DNA gave D and trimming. The sample shows 90,000 to 130,000 clones, roughly 88% of them seen only once. Of note for this clone: This CDR3 is also generated by other DNA sequences in the sample.

J gave up 5 bases and V 4 bases, and 6 bases lay outside the gene matches. CDR3 size: 15 residues. Germline V CDR1 and CDR2: SGHRS, YFSETQ. The receptor was derived from a woman in her seventies with acute or convalescent COVID-19. Sequences were obtained from peripheral blood. The V and J genes are TRBV5-1 and TRBJ2-3, with TRBD2 matching over 11 bases. The CDR3 sequence is CASSELLAGGDTQYF. CDR3 bases: TGCGCCAGCAGCGAACTTCTAGCGGGAGGAGATACGCAGTATTTT.